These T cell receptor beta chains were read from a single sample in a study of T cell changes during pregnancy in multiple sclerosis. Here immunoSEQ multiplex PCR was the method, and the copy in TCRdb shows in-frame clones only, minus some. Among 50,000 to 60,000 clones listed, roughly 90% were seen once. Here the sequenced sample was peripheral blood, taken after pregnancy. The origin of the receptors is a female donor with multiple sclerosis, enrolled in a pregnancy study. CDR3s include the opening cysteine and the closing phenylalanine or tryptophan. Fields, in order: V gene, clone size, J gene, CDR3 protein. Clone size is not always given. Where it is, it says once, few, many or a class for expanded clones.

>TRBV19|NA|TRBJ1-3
CASSIVISLASGNTIYF
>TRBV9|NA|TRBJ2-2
CASSVGRASTGELFF
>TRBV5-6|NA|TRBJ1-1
CASSLLTGGFTEAFF
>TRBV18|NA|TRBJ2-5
CASSPGLRGEETQYF
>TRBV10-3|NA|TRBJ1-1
CAISPSGTLTGTEAFF
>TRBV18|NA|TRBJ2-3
CASSATWYVGPDTQYF
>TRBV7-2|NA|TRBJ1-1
CASSLAGRAFF
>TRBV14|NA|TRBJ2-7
CASSPGFNRGEEQYF
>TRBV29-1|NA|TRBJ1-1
CSVGRTGNTEAFF
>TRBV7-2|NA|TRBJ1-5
CASGDRGGNQPQHF
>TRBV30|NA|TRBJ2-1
CAWSVGSGLYNEQFF
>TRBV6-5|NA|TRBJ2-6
CASTGGSGANVLTF
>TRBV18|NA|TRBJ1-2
CASSPTGGADYGYTF
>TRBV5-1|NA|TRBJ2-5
CASSFGTSGGQETQYF
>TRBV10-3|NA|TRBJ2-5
CAISGSGGHQETQYF
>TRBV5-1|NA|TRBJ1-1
CASSLEDSGNTEAFF
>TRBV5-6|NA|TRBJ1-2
CASSLPTGVGYGYTF
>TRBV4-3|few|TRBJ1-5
CASSQTGGDGQPQHF
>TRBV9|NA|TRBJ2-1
CASSVAGGVSYNEQFF
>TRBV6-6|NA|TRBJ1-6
CASRREVAGYDSPLHF